Below are 8 T cell receptor beta chains sequenced from a single sample in a study of blood T cell repertoires in COVID-19. TCRdb keeps only in-frame clones here, not all; method: immunoSEQ multiplex PCR. The repertoire holds about 300,000 clones, with about 91% as singletons. The specimen sequenced was peripheral blood. All receptors derive from a woman younger than 45 who had recovered from COVID-19.

The chain uses TRBV10-3 and TRBJ2-7; 10 bases fit TRBD1. V shed 0 bases, J shed 2 bases, and the junction held 1 base outside the gene matches. This CDR3 is built from 15 residues. CDR1 is ENHRY and CDR2 is SYGVKD in the germline V gene. The CDR3 loop reads CAISESGTGAYEQYF. CDR3 nucleotides: TGTGCCATCAGTGAGTCAGGGACAGGGGCCTACGAGCAGTACTTC.

This clone is a singleton in its sample. The chain has TRBV5-6 and TRBJ1-1, with 8 positions matching TRBD1. With V trimmed by 5 bases and J by 0 bases, 6 bases remained unmatched. CDR1 is SGHDT and CDR2 is YYEEEE in the germline V gene. This CDR3 is 15 amino acids long. CDR3 nucleotide sequence: TGTGCCAGCAGGCCCGACAGGGGCGTGAACACTGAAGCTTTCTTT. Protein product: CASRPDRGVNTEAFF.

V usage is TRBV28 and J usage is TRBJ2-5; D unclear. CDR3 length: 16 amino acids. Trimming left V 5 bases short and J 1 base short, with 17 bases between. Germline V gene lookup returns CDR1 MDHEN and CDR2 SYDVKM. CDR3 in DNA: TGTGCCAGCAGTCCCCCGGCACGGAGTGGCCAAGAGACCCAGTACTTC. It encodes CASSPPARSGQETQYF.

This clone has a single count. This chain uses TRBV12-3 or TRBV12-4 with TRBJ1-5, with D hard to call. V lost 3 bases to trimming and J lost 5 bases, with 8 bases between them. This CDR3 is built from 13 residues. The DNA for the CDR3 is TGTGCCAGCAGTTTCGCCGGGGATCAGCCCCAGCATTTT. Protein product: CASSFAGDQPQHF.

The rearrangement links TRBV30 to TRBJ1-5, with unresolved D. This CDR3 spans 13 amino acids. In germline, CDR1 is GTSNPN, CDR2 SVGIG (reference sequence). V lost 0 bases, J lost 3 bases, and 6 bases lay in between. CDR3 sequence (DNA): TGTGCCTGGAGTGTACATCACAATCAGCCCCAGCATTTT. Translation gives CAWSVHHNQPQHF.

The rearrangement joins TRBV4-2 to TRBJ1-5; 7 bases are a match to TRBD1. CDR1 is LGHNA and CDR2 is YNFKEQ in the germline V gene. V was pared by 3 bases and J by 5 bases, with 7 bases of the junction left unmatched. There are 15 residues in the CDR3. CDR3 residues: CASSQDDRVDQPQHF. Here the CDR3 DNA reads TGTGCCAGCAGCCAGGATGACAGGGTAGATCAGCCCCAGCATTTT.

The chain recombines TRBV7-2 with TRBJ1-3, with 9 nucleotides matching TRBD1. The V gene end was trimmed by 4 bases and the J gene end by 2 bases; junction bases not matched to a gene: 6. The CDR3 has 16 residues. Germline V gene data show CDR1 as SGHTA and CDR2 as FQGNSA. The CDR3 protein is CASSWTGVSPGNTIYF. The DNA of the CDR3 is TGTGCCAGCAGCTGGACAGGGGTTTCCCCTGGAAACACCATATATTTT.

V and J are TRBV5-1 and TRBJ2-7, with 7 bases identical to TRBD1. Germline trimming cut 3 bases from V and 2 bases from J; bases unmatched to any gene: 5. This CDR3 spans 14 amino acids. Germline CDR1 reads SGHRS; CDR2 reads YFSETQ. DNA of the CDR3: TGCGCCAGCAGCTCGACAGGGCGAACCTACGAGCAGTACTTC. Protein product: CASSSTGRTYEQYF.